Below are 28 T cell receptor beta chains sequenced from a single sample in a study of blood T cell repertoires in COVID-19. Only in-frame clones appear in the TCRdb table, and some are missing; sequencing was by immunoSEQ multiplex PCR. The sample yields some 230,000 clones, around 83% seen once. The sequencing sample was made of peripheral blood. These receptors were taken from a woman between 45 and 60 years old with acute or convalescent COVID-19.

The chain has TRBV7-9 and TRBJ2-5; D is possibly TRBD1 (6 bases). This CDR3 is built from 13 residues. Trimming removed 2 bases at V and 5 bases at J, with 9 bases between. Germline assignment: CDR1 SEHNR and CDR2 FQNEAQ (reference sequence). CDR3: CASSLPGAETQYF. For the CDR3, the DNA is TGTGCCAGCAGCTTACCAGGGGCGGAGACCCAGTACTTC. Together with reference TRBV7-9 and TRBJ2-5, the CDR3 gives the full variable domain: DTGVSQNPRHKITKRGQNVTFRCDPISEHNRLYWYRQTLGQGPEFLTYFQNEAQLEKSRLLSDRFSAERPKGSFSTLEIQRTEQGDSAMYLCASSLPGAETQYFGPGTRLLVL.

DNA of the CDR3: TGTGCCAGTAGATCGGACATAGGAAACACCATATATTTT. Amino acids: CASRSDIGNTIYF. The genes are TRBV19 and TRBJ1-3; maybe TRBD1 (5 bases). Germline-derived CDR1 and CDR2 are LNHDA and SQIVND (reference sequence). V lost 6 bases and J lost 4, with 10 bases in between. The CDR3 is made up of 13 amino acids. Supplemented by reference TRBV19 and TRBJ1-3, the full variable domain reads DGGITQSPKYLFRKEGQNVTLSCEQNLNHDAMYWYRQDPGQGLRLIYYSQIVNDFQKGDIAEGYSVSREKKESFPLTVTSAQKNPTAFYLCASRSDIGNTIYFGEGSWLTVV.

Concerning this clone itself: A single base separates this from a much larger clone, so it may be a read error. This CDR3 is CAAQGVNTEAFF. The CDR3 DNA follows: TGTGCCGCCCAGGGGGTGAACACTGAAGCTTTCTTT. The V and J genes are TRBV10-3 and TRBJ1-1; 7 bases agree with TRBD1. The germline V gene has CDR1 ENHRY and CDR2 SYGVKD. This CDR3 comprises 12 residues. V lost 11 bases and J lost 0; bases outside the gene matches: 3.

The J gene is TRBJ1-6, the V gene TRBV5-1; 9 nucleotides match TRBD1. The V gene end was trimmed by 0 bases and the J gene end by 9 bases; junction bases not matched to a gene: 4. The CDR3 spans 15 residues. Germline V gene lookup returns CDR1 SGHRS and CDR2 YFSETQ. CDR3 residues: CASSLAGTGSSPLHF. CDR3 bases: TGCGCCAGCAGCTTGGCCGGGACAGGGAGTTCACCCCTCCACTTT.

This chain connects TRBV9 to TRBJ2-4, with TRBD1 identical over 8 bases. Germline V CDR1 and CDR2: SGDLS, YYNGEE. Unmatched junction bases numbered 3, after V lost 3 bases and J lost 1 base. The CDR3 is 15 residues long. As DNA, the CDR3 is TGTGCCAGCAGCGAGGGGGACAGGGCCAAAAACATTCAGTACTTC. It codes for CASSEGDRAKNIQYF. The full variable domain, in which reference TRBV9 and TRBJ2-4 provide the parts outside the CDR3, is DSGVTQTPKHLITATGQRVTLRCSPRSGDLSVYWYQQSLDQGLQFLIQYYNGEERAKGNILERFSAQQFPDLHSELNLSSLELGDSALYFCASSEGDRAKNIQYFGAGTRLSVL.

This chain uses TRBV19 with TRBJ1-5, with 11 nucleotides matching TRBD1. Germline V CDR1 and CDR2: LNHDA, SQIVND (reference sequence). Trimming cost V 8 bases and J 5 bases; bases outside gene matches: 5. The CDR3 is 14 residues long. This CDR3 is CASGADRGHQPQHF. CDR3 in DNA: TGTGCCAGTGGGGCGGACAGGGGGCATCAGCCCCAGCATTTT.

The table lists this clone with a count of one. The gene calls are TRBV12-3 or TRBV12-4 and TRBJ1-2, with D possibly being TRBD1 (5 bases). Trimming cost V 6 bases and J 8 bases, with 13 bases left between them. There are 12 residues in the CDR3. Here the CDR3 reads CASSQGPGGYTF. The CDR3 coding sequence is TGTGCCAGCAGCCAGGGCCCCGGCGGCTACACCTTC.

CDR3 amino acids: CASRDEGQGGLGYTF. The CDR3, as DNA: TGTGCCAGCAGGGATGAGGGACAGGGGGGTTTGGGCTACACCTTC. This chain links TRBV28 with TRBJ1-2; the match to TRBD1 covers 11 bases. V shed 6 bases and J 8 bases; nucleotides not matched to a gene: 11. Germline CDR1 and CDR2: MDHEN and SYDVKM. The CDR3 extends over 15 amino acids.

The chain recombines TRBV24-1 with TRBJ2-3; 10 nucleotides line up with TRBD2. V shed 5 bases and J 2 bases; nucleotides not matched to a gene: 3. The CDR3 has 15 amino acids. Looked up from germline, CDR1 is KGHDR and CDR2 is SFDVKD. The DNA of the CDR3 is TGTGCCACCAGTGCTAGCGGGGGAAACACAGATACGCAGTATTTT. This sequence encodes CATSASGGNTDTQYF.

This chain uses TRBV6-5 with TRBJ2-5; no clear D gene. Germline V gives CDR1 MNHEY, CDR2 SVGAGI. With 7 bases removed from V and 4 bases from J, the gap between germline ends came to 10 bases. The CDR3 runs 12 residues. The CDR3 loop is CASKIAGETQYF. The CDR3 bases are TGTGCCAGCAAGATAGCCGGAGAGACCCAGTACTTC.

The chain joins TRBV4-1 to TRBJ2-3; TRBD2 matches at 7 bases. Germline lookup yields CDR1 MGHRA and CDR2 YSYEKL. Trimming removed 5 bases from V and 2 bases from J; junction bases left unmatched: 7. The CDR3 consists of 15 residues. Written as DNA, the CDR3 is TGCGCCAGCAGCGGCGCGGGGGTCGTCACAGATACGCAGTATTTT. Translated, it gives CASSGAGVVTDTQYF.

This chain joins TRBV4-1 and TRBJ2-3; TRBD2 matches 8 bases. The CDR3 loop spans 15 amino acids. J lost 0 bases, V lost 8 bases, and 7 bases had no gene match. In germline, CDR1 is MGHRA, CDR2 YSYEKL. CDR3 region: CASLRLALSTDTQYF. The CDR3 DNA is TGCGCCAGCCTCCGACTAGCGTTAAGCACAGATACGCAGTATTTT.

Ten or more counts support this clone. V and J are TRBV15 and TRBJ2-5; TRBD1 aligns across 7 bases. V was clipped by 8 bases and J by 1 base; unmatched bases: 4. Per the germline V gene, CDR1 is LNHNV and CDR2 is YYDKDF (reference sequence). CDR3 length: 13 amino acids. Here the CDR3 DNA reads TGTGCCACCTCTAGGGACAGCCAAGAGACCCAGTACTTC. Translated: CATSRDSQETQYF.

V is TRBV7-2 and J is TRBJ2-6; TRBD1 matches at 9 bases. Germline V gives CDR1 SGHTA, CDR2 FQGNSA. Trimming removed 5 bases from V and 2 bases from J; junction bases left unmatched: 7. This CDR3 is 17 amino acids long. Written as DNA, the CDR3 is TGTGCCAGCAGCGGCCGGGACAGGGTCCCTGGGGCCAACGTCCTGACTTTC. Residues: CASSGRDRVPGANVLTF.

The rearrangement joins TRBV4-3 to TRBJ1-1, with a weak D call TRBD1 (6 bases). This CDR3 spans 16 amino acids. Germline V gene lookup returns CDR1 LGHNA and CDR2 YSLEER. V gave up 4 bases and J gave up 1 base, with 16 bases separating them. CDR3: CASSRSGVTANTEAFF. The CDR3, as DNA: TGCGCCAGCAGCCGGTCAGGGGTAACAGCGAACACTGAAGCTTTCTTT.

The chain joins TRBV7-2 to TRBJ1-6; D remains ambiguous. CDR1 SGHTA and CDR2 FQGNSA come from the germline V gene. V dropped 0 bases and J dropped 8 bases, with 8 bases sitting between them. The CDR3 runs 14 residues. The CDR3 DNA reads as TGTGCCAGCAGCTTAGCCCTGGAGTATTCACCCCTCCACTTT. This gives the protein CASSLALEYSPLHF.

The rearrangement uses TRBV12-3 or TRBV12-4 and TRBJ2-1; TRBD2 matches 8 bases. V shed 1 base, J shed 8 bases, and the junction held 1 base outside the gene matches. This CDR3 contains 13 residues. In DNA, the CDR3 is TGTGCCAGCAGTTTAGGGCGGGAGGATGAGCAGTTCTTC. Its translation is CASSLGREDEQFF.

Notes on this clone: A junction end diverges from the germline sequence, so it may reflect a read error. The genes are TRBV7-7 and TRBJ2-2; the match to TRBD1 covers 9 bases. CDR3 length: 20 residues. Looked up from germline, CDR1 is SSHAT and CDR2 is FNYEAQ (reference sequence). The CDR3 sequence is CASSLGTQTGGVRLPRELFF. Here the CDR3 DNA reads TGTGCTAGCAGCTTAGGGACCCAAACAGGGGGCGTTCGCCTACCTCGGGAGCTGTTTTTT.

The gene calls are TRBV19 and TRBJ1-2; 7 bases line up with TRBD1. This CDR3 has 17 residues. Germline V gives CDR1 LNHDA, CDR2 SQIVND (reference sequence). J gave up 8 bases and V 7 bases, and 22 bases lay outside the gene matches. The CDR3: CASKKLSGTADHLGYTF. The CDR3 coding sequence is TGTGCCAGTAAAAAACTTTCCGGGACAGCGGACCACCTGGGCTACACCTTC.

This chain links TRBV12-3 or TRBV12-4 with TRBJ1-1; D unresolved. Trimming cost V 4 bases and J 4 bases, with 10 bases left between them. The CDR3 has 13 residues. CDR3 residues: CASSSYGGTEAFF. CDR3 bases: TGTGCCAGCAGTTCTTACGGCGGCACTGAAGCTTTCTTT.

This clone came up a few times. This chain links TRBV27 with TRBJ1-5; D unclear. This CDR3 contains 15 residues. CDR1 is MNHEY and CDR2 is SMNVEV in the germline V gene (reference sequence). V lost 7 bases, J lost 1 base, and 14 bases lay in between. DNA for the CDR3: TGTGCCAGCACCCCCGCGGGGAGGAGCAATCAGCCCCAGCATTTT. Protein product: CASTPAGRSNQPQHF.

The gene calls are TRBV12-3 or TRBV12-4 and TRBJ1-2; D uncertain. The CDR3 runs 12 residues. V was clipped by 0 bases and J by 4 bases, with 3 bases between them. Written as DNA, the CDR3 is TGTGCCAGCAGTTTAGCCTTCTATGGCTACACCTTC. This sequence encodes CASSLAFYGYTF.

This clone was detected once. The V call is TRBV12-5, the J call TRBJ2-1; 9 bases fit TRBD2. V shed 3 bases and J 9 bases; nucleotides not matched to a gene: 9. CDR1 and CDR2 from the germline V gene are LGHNT and FRNRAP. This CDR3 is built from 15 residues. CDR3 bases: TGTGCTAGTGGTTTTATCGCGGGAGGGCCCTCTGAGCAGTTCTTC. Amino acid sequence: CASGFIAGGPSEQFF.

The chain has TRBV7-9 and TRBJ2-7, with D possibly being TRBD1 (6 bases). The V end was cut by 4 bases, the J end by 12 bases, with 16 bases between. The germline V gene has CDR1 SEHNR and CDR2 FQNEAQ (reference sequence). The CDR3 spans 12 residues. The CDR3 DNA reads as TGTGCCAGCAGCTCCTTGGACAGCCGGCGGTACTTC. Protein: CASSSLDSRRYF.

This clone is large (0.1 to 1%) in the sample. This chain's CDR3 is CASRAGLDETQYF. CDR3 bases: TGTGCCAGCAGGGCGGGACTGGATGAGACCCAGTACTTC. The chain recombines TRBV2 with TRBJ2-5, with a weak D call TRBD2 (6 bases). Germline CDR1 SNHLY, CDR2 FYNNEI. The V end was cut by 6 bases, the J end by 5 bases, with 13 bases between. CDR3 length equals 13 residues. The whole variable domain, remainder taken from reference TRBV2 and TRBJ2-5, is EPEVTQTPSHQVTQMGQEVILRCVPISNHLYFYWYRQILGQKVEFLVSFYNNEISEKSEIFDDQFSVERPDGSNFTLKIRSTKLEDSAMYFCASRAGLDETQYFGPGTRLLVL.

The chain links TRBV29-1 to TRBJ2-3; maybe TRBD2 (5 bases). Germline V gene lookup returns CDR1 SQVTM and CDR2 ANQGSEA. V lost 7 bases to trimming and J lost 0 bases, with 5 bases between them. This CDR3 region has 11 residues. CDR3 in amino acids: CSGTSTDTQYF. CDR3 bases: TGCAGCGGGACTAGCACAGATACGCAGTATTTT.

This rearrangement joins TRBV9 to TRBJ2-1, with 10 bases lining up with TRBD1. The germline V gene encodes CDR1 SGDLS and CDR2 YYNGEE. The CDR3 spans 17 residues. V lost 4 bases and J lost 7; bases outside the gene matches: 14. CDR3 sequence (DNA): TGTGCCAGCAGCTCCGCACCCGGGACAGGGGCGAGAAATGAGCAGTTCTTC. Translating gives CASSSAPGTGARNEQFF.

This clone occurred a few times. The V gene is TRBV10-3, the J gene TRBJ2-7, with TRBD2 as a possible D gene (5 bases). CDR1 ENHRY and CDR2 SYGVKD come from the germline V gene. V lost 3 bases and J lost 0, with 6 bases in between. This CDR3 has 13 amino acids. CDR3 amino acids: CAISDGNSYEQYF. CDR3 coding DNA: TGTGCCATCAGTGACGGGAACTCCTACGAGCAGTACTTC.